This T cell receptor (beta chain) was sequenced during a study of control samples from healthy donors and cancer patients. TCRdb keeps only in-frame clones here, not all; method: immunoSEQ multiplex PCR. In the table there are around 110,000 clones, over 90% of which are singletons. Germline V lookup: CDR1 MNHEY, CDR2 SVGAGI. This CDR3 spans 15 amino acids. Between the trimmed V and J ends, which lost 10 bases and 4 bases, there was a span of 20 bases. The rearrangement joins TRBV6-5 to TRBJ1-5; D perhaps matches TRBD1 (6 bases). Sequencing used blood. This TCR was sampled from a man aged 30 to 39 in good health. As DNA, the CDR3 is TGTGCCACCTCCATGGACAGCCTCTCAAATCAGCCCCAGCATTTT. Translated, it gives CATSMDSLSNQPQHF.